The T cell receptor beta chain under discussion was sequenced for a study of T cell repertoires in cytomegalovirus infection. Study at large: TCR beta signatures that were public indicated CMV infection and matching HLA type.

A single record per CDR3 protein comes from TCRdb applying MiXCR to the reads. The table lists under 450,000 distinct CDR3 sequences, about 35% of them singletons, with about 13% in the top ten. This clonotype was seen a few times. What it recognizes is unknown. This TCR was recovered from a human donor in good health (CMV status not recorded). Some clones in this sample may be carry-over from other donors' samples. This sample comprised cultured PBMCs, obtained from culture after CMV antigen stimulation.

CDR3 sequence: CASTDWDTGELFF. For the CDR3, the DNA is TGTGCCAGCACCGATTGGGACACCGGGGAGCTGTTTTTT. The chain employs TRBV6-2 or TRBV6-3 and TRBJ2-2; D not certain. The CDR3 totals 13 residues. Per the germline V gene, CDR1 is MNHEY and CDR2 is SVGEGT. Trimming pared 7 bases from V and 3 bases from J, leaving 9 bases between.